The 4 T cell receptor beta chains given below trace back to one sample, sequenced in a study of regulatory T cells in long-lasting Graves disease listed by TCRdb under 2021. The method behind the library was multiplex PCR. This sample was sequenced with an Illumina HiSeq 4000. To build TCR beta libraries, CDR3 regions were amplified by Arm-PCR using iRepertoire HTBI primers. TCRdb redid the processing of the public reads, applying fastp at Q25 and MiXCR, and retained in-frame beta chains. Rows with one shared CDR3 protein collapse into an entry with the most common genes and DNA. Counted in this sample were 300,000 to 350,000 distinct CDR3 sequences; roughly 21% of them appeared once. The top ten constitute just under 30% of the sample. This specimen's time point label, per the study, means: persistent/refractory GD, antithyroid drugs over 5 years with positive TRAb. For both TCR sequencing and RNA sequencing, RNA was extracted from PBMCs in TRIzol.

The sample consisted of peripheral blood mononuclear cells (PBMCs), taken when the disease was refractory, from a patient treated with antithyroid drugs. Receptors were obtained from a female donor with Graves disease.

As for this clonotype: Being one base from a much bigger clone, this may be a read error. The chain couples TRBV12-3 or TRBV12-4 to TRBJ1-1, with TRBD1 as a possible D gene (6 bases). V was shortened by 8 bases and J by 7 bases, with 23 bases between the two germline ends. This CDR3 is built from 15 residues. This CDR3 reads CASGVFGGAGDEAFF. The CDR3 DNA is TGTGCCAGCGGTGTTTTCGGTGGAGCAGGGGATGAAGCTTTCTTT.

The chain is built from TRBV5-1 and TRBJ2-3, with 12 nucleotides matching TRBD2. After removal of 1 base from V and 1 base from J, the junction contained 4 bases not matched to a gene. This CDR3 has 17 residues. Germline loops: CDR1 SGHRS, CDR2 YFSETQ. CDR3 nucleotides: TGCGCCAGCAGCTTGCTAGCGGGGGGGCCTGGCACAGATACGCAGTATTTT. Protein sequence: CASSLLAGGPGTDTQYF.

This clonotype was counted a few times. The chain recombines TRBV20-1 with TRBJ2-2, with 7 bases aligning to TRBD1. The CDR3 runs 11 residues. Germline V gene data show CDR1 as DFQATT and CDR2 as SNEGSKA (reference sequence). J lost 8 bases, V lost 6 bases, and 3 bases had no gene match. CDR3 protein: CSAPTGGELFF. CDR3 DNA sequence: TGCAGTGCGCCGACAGGGGGGGAGCTGTTTTTT.

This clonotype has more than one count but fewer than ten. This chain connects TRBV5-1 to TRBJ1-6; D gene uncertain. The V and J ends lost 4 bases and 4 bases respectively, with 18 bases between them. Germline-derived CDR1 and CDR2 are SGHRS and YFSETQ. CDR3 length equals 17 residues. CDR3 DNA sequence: TGCGCCAGCAGCCCGTCCATTGGGGATCGGTATAATTCACCCCTCCACTTT. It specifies CASSPSIGDRYNSPLHF.